The 31 T cell receptor beta chains below come from one sample, sequenced in a study of T cell repertoires in cytomegalovirus infection. TCRdb reanalysed the reads using MiXCR and keeps one entry per CDR3 protein. The table lists over 50,000 distinct CDR3 sequences, 20% to 25% of them singletons. Their recognized antigens are unknown. The specimen comprised CD8+ T cells from cultured PBMCs, sampled from culture after CMV antigen stimulation. The receptors shown here come from a human donor in good health (CMV status not recorded). Some clones in this sample may be carry-over from other donors' samples.

This clonotype was counted a few times. V usage is TRBV7-6 and J usage is TRBJ1-3; possible D gene TRBD1, 5 bases. This CDR3 is built from 16 residues. V lost 1 base to trimming and J lost 0 bases, with 10 bases between them. Germline CDR1 SGHVS, CDR2 FNYEAQ. The CDR3 protein is CASSLGGRFSGNTIYF. In DNA form, the CDR3 reads TGTGCCAGCAGCTTAGGGGGCCGGTTCTCTGGAAACACCATATATTTT.

This clonotype has a count of ten or more. CDR3 DNA sequence: TGTGCCAGCAGCTTAGCGGCTGCGAGCAATCAGCCCCAGCATTTT. Amino acids: CASSLAAASNQPQHF. The chain joins TRBV7-6 to TRBJ1-5, with D hard to call. Trimming removed 0 bases at V and 1 base at J, with 7 bases between. This CDR3 region has 15 residues. The germline CDR1 and CDR2 sequences are SGHVS and FNYEAQ.

This clonotype was observed a few times. The chain links TRBV3-1 to TRBJ1-1, with D perhaps TRBD1 (5 bases). V was cut by 0 bases and J by 0 bases, with 14 bases left in between. The germline V gene encodes CDR1 LGHDT and CDR2 YNNKEL (reference sequence). This CDR3 is 17 amino acids long. In nucleotides, the CDR3 is TGTGCCAGCAGCCAAGATTTGGACACTGGGATGAACACTGAAGCTTTCTTT. Translation gives CASSQDLDTGMNTEAFF.

The rearrangement links TRBV2 to TRBJ2-7; TRBD2 might be the D (5 bases). The CDR3 runs 12 residues. V was cut by 3 bases and J by 5 bases, with 8 bases left in between. Germline V lookup: CDR1 SNHLY, CDR2 FYNNEI. CDR3 nucleotides: TGTGCCAGCAGTGAGTGGGGAGACGAGCAGTACTTC. Translating gives CASSEWGDEQYF.

The rearrangement links TRBV7-8 to TRBJ2-1; D is possibly TRBD1 (6 bases). CDR3 length equals 17 residues. Germline V CDR1 and CDR2: SGHVS, FQNEAQ. Trimming removed 1 base from V and 0 bases from J, with 13 bases in between. In DNA form, the CDR3 reads TGTGCCAGCAGCTTAGTCCGACAGGTCAGCTCCTACAATGAGCAGTTCTTC. The encoded protein is CASSLVRQVSSYNEQFF.

The V gene is TRBV7-9, the J gene TRBJ2-7; D not resolved. The V and J ends lost 5 bases and 0 bases respectively, with 17 bases between them. Per the germline V gene, CDR1 is SEHNR and CDR2 is FQNEAQ (reference sequence). The CDR3 loop spans 16 amino acids. CDR3: CASSRTLEIFSYEQYF. DNA for the CDR3: TGTGCCAGCAGCCGCACGTTAGAGATTTTCTCCTACGAGCAGTACTTC.

This clonotype was counted many times. The rearrangement joins TRBV28 to TRBJ2-3; 8 positions agree with TRBD1. There are 15 residues in the CDR3. Trimming removed 3 bases from V and 2 bases from J; junction bases left unmatched: 4. Germline CDR1 reads MDHEN; CDR2 reads SYDVKM. The CDR3: CASSFQGAFTDTQYF. CDR3 DNA: TGTGCCAGCAGTTTCCAGGGGGCGTTCACAGATACGCAGTATTTT.

The chain has TRBV9 and TRBJ2-7, with TRBD1 as a possible D gene (6 bases). The V gene's germline CDR1 is SGDLS and CDR2 YYNGEE. V was clipped by 7 bases and J by 0 bases, with 11 bases between them. The CDR3 is 13 residues long. CDR3 region: CASSRDISYEQYF. CDR3 nucleotide sequence: TGTGCCAGCTCCCGGGACATCTCCTACGAGCAGTACTTC.

The V gene is TRBV3-1, the J gene TRBJ2-5, with D hard to call. Deletions cut 4 bases from V and 0 bases from J, with 9 bases between. CDR3 length: 14 residues. Germline V gene lookup returns CDR1 LGHDT and CDR2 YNNKEL (reference sequence). The CDR3 sequence: CASSRRLDQETQYF. CDR3 nucleotide sequence: TGTGCCAGCAGCCGCCGACTGGACCAAGAGACCCAGTACTTC.

The chain recombines TRBV7-8 with TRBJ2-7; D is possibly TRBD2 (6 bases). The V end was cut by 4 bases, the J end by 2 bases, with 18 bases between. Germline CDR1 is SGHVS and CDR2 is FQNEAQ. The CDR3 length is 16 residues. CDR3 sequence reads: CASSSGTVEAAYEQYF. Here the CDR3 DNA reads TGTGCCAGCAGCTCCGGGACTGTGGAGGCGGCCTACGAGCAGTACTTC.

This rearrangement joins TRBV7-8 to TRBJ2-7; D unresolved. CDR1 SGHVS and CDR2 FQNEAQ come from the germline V gene. Between the trimmed V and J ends, which lost 1 base and 2 bases, there was a span of 12 bases. This CDR3 region has 15 residues. CDR3 nucleotide sequence: TGTGCCAGCAGCTTAGTTATCGGAAAAGCCTACGAGCAGTACTTC. Its translation: CASSLVIGKAYEQYF.

This clonotype was picked up a small number of times. The chain carries TRBV12-3 or TRBV12-4 and TRBJ1-2; no clear D gene. The CDR3 sequence is 10 residues long. V dropped 10 bases and J dropped 6 bases, with 9 bases sitting between them. CDR3 bases: TGTGCCACCCTTACCAATGGCTACACCTTC. It is translated as CATLTNGYTF.

This clonotype was counted only a few times. J is TRBJ1-5 and V is TRBV4-1; 10 bases align to TRBD1. The CDR3 has 20 residues. In germline, CDR1 is MGHRA, CDR2 YSYEKL. Unmatched junction bases numbered 16, after V lost 0 bases and J lost 5 bases. The CDR3, as DNA: TGCGCCAGCAGCCAAGACGGTGGAGGGTTTACCGGGACAGGGGATCAGCCCCAGCATTTT. Protein: CASSQDGGGFTGTGDQPQHF.

This clonotype has just a few counts. This chain joins TRBV7-2 and TRBJ1-1, with D unresolved. The CDR3 covers 13 residues. V was pared by 8 bases and J by 1 base, with 11 bases between. CDR1 SGHTA and CDR2 FQGNSA come from the germline V gene. CDR3 in amino acids: CASCPGWNTEAFF. CDR3 DNA: TGTGCCAGCTGCCCGGGGTGGAACACTGAAGCTTTCTTT. The variable domain in full, completed from reference TRBV7-2 and TRBJ1-1, reads GAGVSQSPSNKVTEKGKDVELRCDPISGHTALYWYRQSLGQGLEFLIYFQGNSAPDKSGLPSDRFSAERTGGSVSTLTIQRTQQEDSAVYLCASCPGWNTEAFFGQGTRLTVV.

The chain combines TRBV28 with TRBJ1-1; D perhaps matches TRBD1 (5 bases). This CDR3 spans 13 amino acids. V gave up 7 bases and J gave up 1 base, with 10 bases separating them. Looked up from germline, CDR1 is MDHEN and CDR2 is SYDVKM. As DNA, the CDR3 is TGTGCCAGCACCCTGGGGCAGAACACTGAAGCTTTCTTT. Protein: CASTLGQNTEAFF.

The chain recombines TRBV7-9 with TRBJ1-5, with TRBD1 identical over 8 bases. The CDR3 runs to 14 residues. The ends lost 3 bases at V and 7 bases at J; junction bases unmatched: 5. Germline CDR1 reads SEHNR; CDR2 reads FQNEAQ (reference sequence). The CDR3 spells CASSLTGARQPQHF. DNA of the CDR3: TGTGCCAGCAGCTTGACAGGGGCTAGGCAGCCCCAGCATTTT.

This clonotype was detected a few times. The chain recombines TRBV25-1 with TRBJ1-2; the match to TRBD1 covers 11 bases. This CDR3 is 15 amino acids long. Germline V gene data show CDR1 as MGHDK and CDR2 as SYGVNS. V trimming: 3 bases; J trimming: 5 bases; junction bases outside the gene matches: 5. The DNA for the CDR3 is TGTGCCAGCAGTGACAGGGGGACAGGGGGGTATGGCTACACCTTC. Amino acids: CASSDRGTGGYGYTF.

This chain links TRBV28 with TRBJ1-1, with D possibly TRBD1 on 6 matching bases. CDR1 is MDHEN and CDR2 is SYDVKM in the germline V gene. This CDR3 has 14 residues. V lost 3 bases and J lost 3, with 11 bases in between. As DNA, the CDR3 is TGTGCCAGCAGTTTTCAGGGGCCTGACACTGAAGCTTTCTTT. Translated: CASSFQGPDTEAFF.

This chain connects TRBV4-2 to TRBJ2-3; a weak D match, TRBD2 (5 bases). V lost 4 bases, J lost 6 bases, and 20 bases lay in between. CDR1 is LGHNA and CDR2 is YNFKEQ in the germline V gene. The CDR3 extends over 16 amino acids. CDR3 DNA sequence: TGTGCCAGCAGCCTGCGGACTGCATCGAGGAAGGATACGCAGTATTTT. This sequence encodes CASSLRTASRKDTQYF.

This chain uses TRBV7-2 with TRBJ1-6; D is uncertain. The CDR3 sequence is 16 residues long. Per germline, CDR1 SGHTA and CDR2 FQGNSA. The ends were cut back, 0 bases at V and 13 bases at J, with 19 bases in the middle. The CDR3: CASSLATASVRWPLHF. The CDR3 DNA follows: TGTGCCAGCAGCTTAGCCACAGCATCAGTTCGATGGCCCCTCCACTTT.

V is TRBV19 and J is TRBJ1-1; the D gene is possibly TRBD1 (6 bases). Trimming took off 6 bases at V and 1 base at J, with 12 bases between the two ends. Germline lookup yields CDR1 LNHDA and CDR2 SQIVND (reference sequence). This CDR3 is built from 14 residues. CDR3 in DNA: TGTGCCAGTAGCTTCGGGGGCTCGAACACTGAAGCTTTCTTT. The encoded protein is CASSFGGSNTEAFF. The whole variable domain, filled in from reference TRBV19 and TRBJ1-1, reads DGGITQSPKYLFRKEGQNVTLSCEQNLNHDAMYWYRQDPGQGLRLIYYSQIVNDFQKGDIAEGYSVSREKKESFPLTVTSAQKNPTAFYLCASSFGGSNTEAFFGQGTRLTVV.

The chain recombines TRBV19 with TRBJ1-5; possibly TRBD1 for D (5 bases). The germline V and J ends were trimmed by 4 bases and 3 bases, with 10 bases remaining between them. The germline gives CDR1 LNHDA, CDR2 SQIVND (reference sequence). This CDR3 contains 14 residues. The CDR3 protein is CASSTPGTNQPQHF. CDR3 bases: TGTGCCAGTAGTACTCCAGGGACCAATCAGCCCCAGCATTTT.

The chain links TRBV7-2 to TRBJ2-5, with 8 bases aligning to TRBD1. The germline V gene encodes CDR1 SGHTA and CDR2 FQGNSA. The CDR3 consists of 15 residues. Trimming removed 4 bases from V and 1 base from J; junction bases left unmatched: 5. The chain's CDR3 is CASSSTGGPQETQYF. The CDR3, as DNA: TGTGCCAGCAGCTCCACAGGGGGACCCCAAGAGACCCAGTACTTC.

The chain has TRBV4-3 and TRBJ2-1; D is unresolved. Per germline, CDR1 LGHNA and CDR2 YSLEER. The length of the CDR3 is 13 residues. Between the trimmed V and J ends, which lost 0 bases and 10 bases, there was a span of 10 bases. The chain's CDR3 is CASSQEESEEQFF. In DNA, the CDR3 is TGCGCCAGCAGCCAAGAGGAATCGGAAGAGCAGTTCTTC.

The J gene is TRBJ1-2, the V gene TRBV7-6; 8 bases are a match to TRBD1. Trimming removed 3 bases from V and 8 bases from J; junction bases left unmatched: 11. The CDR3 runs to 15 residues. Germline CDR1 and CDR2: SGHVS and FNYEAQ. CDR3 sequence (DNA): TGTGCCAGCAGCTTCCAATCAGGGGGCTTGGAGGGCTACACCTTC. Its translation: CASSFQSGGLEGYTF.

This clonotype showed up just once. CDR3 sequence: CASRRGTGGSEKLFF. The CDR3 DNA follows: TGTGCCAGCAGACGAGGGACAGGGGGTAGTGAAAAACTGTTTTTT. V gene TRBV7-8 combines with J gene TRBJ1-4; 11 nucleotides match TRBD1. The CDR3 has 15 residues. With V trimmed by 6 bases and J by 7 bases, 7 bases remained unmatched. Germline V lookup: CDR1 SGHVS, CDR2 FQNEAQ. Based on the CDR3 plus reference TRBV7-8 and TRBJ1-4, the full variable domain is GAGVSQSPRYKVAKRGQDVALRCDPISGHVSLFWYQQALGQGPEFLTYFQNEAQLDKSGLPSDRFFAERPEGSVSTLKIQRTQQEDSAVYLCASRRGTGGSEKLFFGSGTQLSVL.

This clonotype turned up a few times. The gene calls are TRBV4-3 and TRBJ1-5; D unresolved. The CDR3 runs to 16 residues. The germline V gene encodes CDR1 LGHNA and CDR2 YSLEER. V lost 0 bases and J 0 bases, leaving 9 bases between the germline ends. The CDR3 here is CASSQDPTLSNQPQHF. The CDR3, as DNA: TGCGCCAGCAGCCAAGACCCGACACTTAGCAATCAGCCCCAGCATTTT.

This clonotype was counted a few times. The chain links TRBV7-9 to TRBJ2-5; TRBD1 matches 8 bases. Trimming at V came to 2 bases and at J to 1 base, leaving 9 bases not matched to a gene. CDR1 and CDR2 (germline): SEHNR, FQNEAQ (reference sequence). CDR3 length equals 17 residues. CDR3 DNA: TGTGCCAGCAGCTTACCGGATGCAGGGGGCCTCCAAGAGACCCAGTACTTC. The encoded protein is CASSLPDAGGLQETQYF. Variable domain in full (rest from reference TRBV7-9 and TRBJ2-5): DTGVSQNPRHKITKRGQNVTFRCDPISEHNRLYWYRQTLGQGPEFLTYFQNEAQLEKSRLLSDRFSAERPKGSFSTLEIQRTEQGDSAMYLCASSLPDAGGLQETQYFGPGTRLLVL.

The V and J genes are TRBV5-1 and TRBJ1-2, with 8 bases matching TRBD1. Germline lookup yields CDR1 SGHRS and CDR2 YFSETQ. V was clipped by 3 bases and J by 4 bases; unmatched bases: 8. This CDR3 comprises 15 residues. This chain's CDR3 is CASSSVTGEGYGYTF. DNA of the CDR3: TGCGCCAGCAGCTCAGTGACAGGGGAAGGCTATGGCTACACCTTC.

This clonotype was recorded only once. This CDR3 reads CASSGTGVNNEQFF. In nucleotides, the CDR3 is TGTGCCAGCAGTGGGACAGGGGTAAACAATGAGCAGTTCTTC. This rearrangement joins TRBV2 to TRBJ2-1; 9 bases line up with TRBD1. This CDR3 is built from 14 residues. V lost 4 bases, J lost 5 bases, and 3 bases stayed unmatched. Looked up from germline, CDR1 is SNHLY and CDR2 is FYNNEI.

This clonotype was counted between two and nine times. This CDR3 is CASSPRLNTEAFF. CDR3 DNA sequence: TGTGCCAGCAGCCCTAGATTGAACACTGAAGCTTTCTTT. The V gene is TRBV7-2, the J gene TRBJ1-1; no clear D. This CDR3 region has 13 residues. V was pared by 5 bases and J by 0 bases, with 7 bases between. Germline values: CDR1 SGHTA, CDR2 FQGNSA.